One sample yielded the 13 T cell receptor beta chains listed below, sequenced in a study of cytomegalovirus exposure and HLA in healthy donors. Using immunoSEQ multiplex PCR, the repertoire was profiled, and TCRdb retains in-frame clones only, with some absent. The table shows 110,000 to 150,000 clones, with about 91% occurring only once. Sequences were obtained from PBMCs. These receptors all stem from a woman in her late teens or twenties in good health and CMV-seropositive.

The chain employs TRBV6-1 and TRBJ1-4, with 7 bases that match TRBD1. Germline V gene lookup returns CDR1 MNHNS and CDR2 SASEGT. With V trimmed by 5 bases and J by 0 bases, 3 bases remained unmatched. The CDR3 spans 15 residues. The CDR3 DNA reads TGTGCCAGCAGTCCGGGACAGTCAACTAATGAAAAACTGTTTTTT. It codes for CASSPGQSTNEKLFF.

This chain links TRBV9 with TRBJ2-2; D uncertain. Trimming cost V 0 bases and J 5 bases, with 2 bases left between them. The germline V gene encodes CDR1 SGDLS and CDR2 YYNGEE. The CDR3 is 12 amino acids. This CDR3 reads CASSVVTGELFF. CDR3 sequence (DNA): TGTGCCAGCAGCGTAGTAACCGGGGAGCTGTTTTTT.

This chain uses TRBV18 with TRBJ2-5; 10 nucleotides match TRBD2. The V segment lost 3 bases and the J segment 2 bases; nucleotides outside the gene matches: 3. CDR3 length: 15 amino acids. CDR1 and CDR2 from the germline V gene are KGHSH and LQKENI. The CDR3 sequence: CASSPSGGVQETQYF. CDR3 nucleotide sequence: TGTGCCAGCTCACCGAGCGGGGGGGTACAAGAGACCCAGTACTTC.

This clone was seen a few times. Other DNA sequences in the sample encode the same CDR3. The V and J genes are TRBV7-9 and TRBJ1-3; tentative D call: TRBD1 (6 bases). Germline assignment: CDR1 SEHNR and CDR2 FQNEAQ (reference sequence). The CDR3 is 16 residues long. Trimming stripped 3 bases from V and 0 bases from J, with 12 bases between. CDR3 in DNA: TGTGCCAGCAGCTTCACACAGGGTTACTCTGGAAACACCATATATTTT. Residues: CASSFTQGYSGNTIYF.

The rearrangement links TRBV9 to TRBJ2-3; 8 bases are a match to TRBD1. This CDR3 contains 15 residues. Looked up from germline, CDR1 is SGDLS and CDR2 is YYNGEE. After removal of 2 bases from V and 4 bases from J, the junction contained 6 bases not matched to a gene. CDR3: CASSVGQGYSDTQYF. The CDR3 region has the DNA TGTGCCAGCAGCGTTGGACAGGGCTATTCAGATACGCAGTATTTT.

This rearrangement joins TRBV5-4 to TRBJ2-1; 8 bases are a match to TRBD2. The CDR3 has 17 amino acids. The J segment lost 0 bases and the V segment lost 1 base, leaving 6 bases of the junction unmatched. The germline V gene encodes CDR1 SGHNT and CDR2 YYREEE (reference sequence). The CDR3 nucleotides read TGTGCCAGCAGCTTGACGGGGGGGCCGAGCTCCTACAATGAGCAGTTCTTC. Its protein is CASSLTGGPSSYNEQFF.

The chain recombines TRBV5-1 with TRBJ2-5, with D possibly matching TRBD2 (6 bases). The germline gives CDR1 SGHRS, CDR2 YFSETQ. V lost 4 bases and J lost 1, with 11 bases in between. The CDR3 covers 14 residues. Here the CDR3 reads CASSPTRSQETQYF. The CDR3 nucleotides are TGCGCCAGCAGCCCGACTAGATCCCAAGAGACCCAGTACTTC.

V gene TRBV5-6 combines with J gene TRBJ1-4, with a weak D call TRBD1 (5 bases). V lost 3 bases and J lost 2, with 11 bases in between. Looked up from germline, CDR1 is SGHDT and CDR2 is YYEEEE. The CDR3 has 15 amino acids. The CDR3 reads CASSWAGPTNEKLFF. The DNA of the CDR3 is TGTGCCAGCAGCTGGGCAGGGCCCACTAATGAAAAACTGTTTTTT.

This rearrangement joins TRBV12-5 to TRBJ2-7, with 7 bases matching TRBD2. V dropped 5 bases and J dropped 1; count of bases not matched to a gene: 8. The germline gives CDR1 LGHNT, CDR2 FRNRAP. This CDR3 region has 15 residues. The CDR3 loop is CASGPLAGESYEQYF. CDR3 nucleotides: TGTGCTAGTGGTCCCCTTGCGGGGGAGTCCTACGAGCAGTACTTC.

The chain joins TRBV6-4 to TRBJ2-2, with D possibly TRBD2 on 5 matching bases. V dropped 8 bases and J dropped 2 bases, with 15 bases sitting between them. The germline V gene has CDR1 MRHNA and CDR2 SNTAGT. This CDR3 is built from 15 residues. This CDR3 is CASGNRGLNTGELFF. In nucleotides, the CDR3 is TGTGCCAGCGGGAACCGGGGATTAAACACCGGGGAGCTGTTTTTT.

V gene TRBV5-6 combines with J gene TRBJ1-2; a weak D match, TRBD1 (6 bases). In germline, CDR1 is SGHDT, CDR2 YYEEEE. The V gene lost 0 bases and the J gene lost 4 bases, with 7 bases spanning the gap. This CDR3 is 13 amino acids long. The DNA of the CDR3 is TGTGCCAGCAGCTTGGAACAGGGCTATGGCTACACCTTC. Protein sequence: CASSLEQGYGYTF. The full variable domain, completed using reference TRBV5-6 and TRBJ1-2, is DAGVTQSPTHLIKTRGQQVTLRCSPKSGHDTVSWYQQALGQGPQFIFQYYEEEERQRGNFPDRFSGHQFPNYSSELNVNALLLGDSALYLCASSLEQGYGYTFGSGTRLTVV.

The gene calls are TRBV9 and TRBJ2-3; 11 bases are shared with TRBD1. Trimming took 1 base from V and 1 from J; bases not matched to a gene: 5. This CDR3 contains 17 residues. Germline V gives CDR1 SGDLS, CDR2 YYNGEE. The CDR3, as DNA: TGTGCCAGCAGCGTACGGCCGGGACAGGGGGGCACAGATACGCAGTATTTT. The encoded protein is CASSVRPGQGGTDTQYF.

The chain recombines TRBV11-1 with TRBJ2-1; D perhaps matches TRBD1 (5 bases). V lost 4 bases, J lost 8 bases, and 18 bases lay in between. Germline CDR1 reads SGHAT; CDR2 reads FQDESV (reference sequence). CDR3 length equals 15 residues. CDR3 region: CASSWGKTTNHEQFF. The CDR3 DNA reads as TGTGCCAGCAGCTGGGGCAAGACCACCAATCATGAGCAGTTCTTC.